This is a list of T cell receptor beta chains from one sample in a study of cytomegalovirus exposure and HLA in healthy donors. Generated by immunoSEQ multiplex PCR, the TCRdb table keeps only in-frame clones and is missing some. The sample lists 100,000 to 150,000 clones, about 74% occurring once. The sequencing input was PBMCs. The source is a woman aged 60 to 75 in good health and CMV-seronegative. Both conserved end residues are part of each CDR3. The D gene is left open where the match is weak. Size is omitted from some rows. Given values are once, few, many or a class for expanded clones.

d_gene: TRBD2
v_gene: TRBV2
abundance: .
j_gene: TRBJ2-3
CDR3aa: CASKLAGVWTDTQYF
CDR3nt: TGTGCCAGCAAGCTAGCGGGAGTTTGGACAGATACGCAGTATTTT

d_gene: .
v_gene: TRBV7-9
abundance: .
j_gene: TRBJ1-1
CDR3aa: CASSSPPGAFF
CDR3nt: TGTGCCAGCAGCTCACCCCCCGGAGCTTTCTTT

d_gene: .
v_gene: TRBV6-6
abundance: few
j_gene: TRBJ2-7
CDR3aa: CASSRRGSSYEQYF
CDR3nt: TGTGCCAGCAGCCGTAGGGGGAGCTCCTACGAGCAGTACTTC

d_gene: TRBD2
v_gene: TRBV9
abundance: .
j_gene: TRBJ2-5
CDR3aa: CASSVEFGGAIETQYF
CDR3nt: TGTGCCAGCAGCGTAGAGTTCGGGGGGGCCATAGAGACCCAGTACTTC

d_gene: TRBD1
v_gene: TRBV6-4
abundance: .
j_gene: TRBJ2-7
CDR3aa: CAGRIQGARYEQYF
CDR3nt: TGTGCCGGCCGAATTCAGGGGGCAAGATACGAGCAGTACTTC

d_gene: .
v_gene: TRBV19
abundance: .
j_gene: TRBJ2-3
CDR3aa: CASSIVWGQTDTQYF
CDR3nt: TGTGCCAGTAGTATAGTATGGGGCCAGACAGATACGCAGTATTTT

d_gene: TRBD2
v_gene: TRBV6-6
abundance: once
j_gene: TRBJ2-3
CDR3aa: CASSPQSGSSDTQYF
CDR3nt: TGTGCCAGCAGTCCCCAGAGCGGGAGTTCAGATACGCAGTATTTT

d_gene: .
v_gene: TRBV4-1
abundance: few
j_gene: TRBJ2-7
CDR3aa: CASSQDGERGRYEQYF
CDR3nt: TGCGCCAGCAGCCAAGATGGGGAGCGAGGGCGCTACGAGCAGTACTTC

d_gene: .
v_gene: TRBV5-6
abundance: once
j_gene: TRBJ1-4
CDR3aa: CASSLAGPRVAEKLFF
CDR3nt: TGTGCCAGCAGCTTGGCCGGTCCCAGGGTGGCTGAAAAACTGTTTTTT

d_gene: TRBD1
v_gene: TRBV5-1
abundance: .
j_gene: TRBJ1-2
CDR3aa: CASSLIGQEGFPYGYTF
CDR3nt: TGCGCCAGCAGCCTTATAGGACAGGAGGGCTTTCCCTATGGCTACACCTTC

d_gene: TRBD2
v_gene: TRBV6-5
abundance: .
j_gene: TRBJ2-1
CDR3aa: CASSYGTRLNNEQFF
CDR3nt: TGTGCCAGCAGTTACGGGACTAGACTTAACAATGAGCAGTTCTTC

d_gene: TRBD1
v_gene: TRBV19
abundance: .
j_gene: TRBJ1-1
CDR3aa: CASWDRGQTEAFF
CDR3nt: TGTGCCAGTTGGGACAGGGGGCAAACTGAAGCTTTCTTT

d_gene: TRBD2
v_gene: TRBV5-1
abundance: once
j_gene: TRBJ2-1
CDR3aa: CASSGTPSRGGYNEQFF
CDR3nt: TGCGCCAGCAGCGGGACCCCTAGCCGGGGGGGGTACAATGAGCAGTTCTTC

d_gene: TRBD1
v_gene: TRBV7-3
abundance: .
j_gene: TRBJ2-1
CDR3aa: CASSPEGSRGLRQEQFF
CDR3nt: TGTGCCAGCAGCCCCGAAGGTAGCAGGGGGCTGCGTCAGGAGCAGTTCTTC

d_gene: .
v_gene: TRBV5-4
abundance: .
j_gene: TRBJ2-5
CDR3aa: CASTLGGGRGETQYF
CDR3nt: TGTGCCAGCACCTTGGGGGGTGGGAGAGGAGAGACCCAGTACTTC

d_gene: TRBD1
v_gene: TRBV27
abundance: once
j_gene: TRBJ1-2
CDR3aa: CASSPGTGIYGYTF
CDR3nt: TGTGCCAGCAGTCCAGGGACAGGGATTTATGGCTACACCTTC

d_gene: TRBD1
v_gene: TRBV19
abundance: .
j_gene: TRBJ2-7
CDR3aa: CASSIQGASGYEQYF
CDR3nt: TGTGCCAGTAGTATACAGGGGGCCTCAGGGTACGAGCAGTACTTC

d_gene: TRBD2
v_gene: TRBV11-3
abundance: .
j_gene: TRBJ2-1
CDR3aa: CASSPTLASSYNEQFF
CDR3nt: TGTGCCAGCAGCCCAACACTAGCGAGCTCCTACAATGAGCAGTTCTTC

d_gene: TRBD1
v_gene: TRBV30
abundance: .
j_gene: TRBJ1-4
CDR3aa: CAWGTGEEKLFF
CDR3nt: TGTGCCTGGGGGACAGGGGAAGAAAAACTGTTTTTT

d_gene: .
v_gene: TRBV27
abundance: .
j_gene: TRBJ1-2
CDR3aa: CASSYSRVSGHGYTF
CDR3nt: TGTGCCAGCAGCTACTCCAGGGTCTCAGGACATGGCTACACCTTC

d_gene: TRBD1
v_gene: TRBV6-5
abundance: once
j_gene: TRBJ1-3
CDR3aa: CASRVTGTVGNTIYF
CDR3nt: TGTGCCAGCAGAGTAACCGGGACAGTTGGAAACACCATATATTTT

d_gene: TRBD1
v_gene: TRBV7-3
abundance: .
j_gene: TRBJ2-2
CDR3aa: CASSADRGELFF
CDR3nt: TGTGCCAGCAGCGCAGACAGGGGCGAGCTGTTTTTT

d_gene: TRBD1
v_gene: TRBV5-8
abundance: .
j_gene: TRBJ2-7
CDR3aa: CASSHQGQGTYEQYF
CDR3nt: TGTGCCAGCAGCCACCAGGGACAGGGAACCTACGAGCAGTACTTC

d_gene: TRBD2
v_gene: TRBV11-2
abundance: .
j_gene: TRBJ2-7
CDR3aa: CASRIAGGSYEQYF
CDR3nt: TGTGCCAGTCGGATAGCGGGAGGGTCCTACGAGCAGTACTTC

d_gene: .
v_gene: TRBV5-6
abundance: .
j_gene: TRBJ2-2
CDR3aa: CASKTGYTGELFF
CDR3nt: TGTGCCAGTAAAACGGGTTACACCGGGGAGCTGTTTTTT

d_gene: TRBD1
v_gene: TRBV28
abundance: .
j_gene: TRBJ2-4
CDR3aa: CASSFPGGHKNIQYF
CDR3nt: TGTGCCAGCAGTTTTCCAGGGGGCCACAAAAACATTCAGTACTTC

d_gene: .
v_gene: TRBV6-4
abundance: .
j_gene: TRBJ2-3
CDR3aa: CASSDLSDTQYF
CDR3nt: TGTGCCAGCAGTGATCTATCTGATACGCAGTATTTT

d_gene: TRBD1
v_gene: TRBV19
abundance: few
j_gene: TRBJ1-1
CDR3aa: CASSKNRGTEAFF
CDR3nt: TGTGCCAGTAGTAAAAACAGGGGCACTGAAGCTTTCTTT

d_gene: TRBD2
v_gene: TRBV10-3
abundance: once
j_gene: TRBJ2-3
CDR3aa: CAISESATSGASWQYF
CDR3nt: TGTGCCATCAGTGAGTCAGCGACTAGCGGGGCCTCTTGGCAGTATTTT

d_gene: TRBD1
v_gene: TRBV4-1
abundance: .
j_gene: TRBJ2-3
CDR3aa: CASSQELQGALTDTQYF
CDR3nt: TGCGCCAGCAGCCAAGAATTACAGGGGGCCTTGACAGATACGCAGTATTTT

d_gene: TRBD1
v_gene: TRBV19
abundance: .
j_gene: TRBJ1-1
CDR3aa: CASYGRQGLAFF
CDR3nt: TGTGCCAGTTATGGTAGACAGGGTTTAGCTTTCTTT

d_gene: .
v_gene: TRBV4-2
abundance: once
j_gene: TRBJ1-2
CDR3aa: CASSQEGHLPLGYTF
CDR3nt: TGTGCCAGCAGCCAAGAGGGACATCTACCACTTGGCTACACCTTC

d_gene: TRBD2
v_gene: TRBV5-1
abundance: .
j_gene: TRBJ2-5
CDR3aa: CASSPSGGAEETQYF
CDR3nt: TGCGCCAGCAGTCCAAGCGGGGGGGCGGAGGAGACCCAGTACTTC

d_gene: TRBD2
v_gene: TRBV7-8
abundance: .
j_gene: TRBJ2-7
CDR3aa: CASSQWTSGRAYEQYF
CDR3nt: TGTGCCAGCAGTCAATGGACTAGCGGGAGGGCCTACGAGCAGTACTTC

d_gene: .
v_gene: TRBV19
abundance: few
j_gene: TRBJ1-2
CDR3aa: CASTSIHRAGGYTF
CDR3nt: TGTGCCAGTACCTCTATCCACAGGGCTGGTGGCTACACCTTC

d_gene: .
v_gene: TRBV2
abundance: .
j_gene: TRBJ1-2
CDR3aa: CAQRDDNYGYTF
CDR3nt: TGTGCCCAGCGGGACGACAACTATGGCTACACCTTC

d_gene: .
v_gene: TRBV4-2
abundance: .
j_gene: TRBJ2-4
CDR3aa: CASSQVNGLAKNIQYF
CDR3nt: TGTGCCAGCAGCCAAGTCAACGGGTTAGCCAAAAACATTCAGTACTTC

d_gene: TRBD1
v_gene: TRBV12-5
abundance: .
j_gene: TRBJ2-1
CDR3aa: CASGLGTGGAYNEQFF
CDR3nt: TGTGCTAGTGGTTTGGGGACAGGGGGAGCCTACAATGAGCAGTTCTTC

d_gene: TRBD1
v_gene: TRBV28
abundance: .
j_gene: TRBJ2-5
CDR3aa: CASSLFGRGQETQYF
CDR3nt: TGTGCCAGCAGTTTATTTGGTAGGGGGCAGGAGACCCAGTACTTC

d_gene: .
v_gene: TRBV19
abundance: .
j_gene: TRBJ2-7
CDR3aa: CASRRQSSYEQYF
CDR3nt: TGTGCCAGTCGCAGGCAAAGCTCCTACGAGCAGTACTTC

d_gene: .
v_gene: TRBV11-1
abundance: once
j_gene: TRBJ1-1
CDR3aa: CASSYHTGNTEAFF
CDR3nt: TGTGCCAGCAGCTACCACACAGGGAACACTGAAGCTTTCTTT